The present T cell receptor (beta chain) was sequenced within a study of shared clonotypes between healthy human individuals. General observations from the study: Sequencing of the sorted subsets was shown by rarefaction to be incomplete despite large depth.

Replicate PCRs for sorted subsets used approximately 220 ng DNA; this equaled 33,000 or so T cell genomes. The assay was immunoSEQ multiplex PCR, and TCRdb's table has in-frame clones only and misses some. The repertoire includes more than 850,000 clones, about 80% of them detected once, and more than 0.45% sits in the top ten. This clone was seen a single time. What it binds is not known. V gave up 1 base and J gave up 8 bases, with 16 bases separating them. CDR3 length equals 14 residues. The germline V gene has CDR1 SQVTM and CDR2 ANQGSEA. This sequence joins TRBV29-1 and TRBJ2-3, with a tentative D call TRBD1 (6 bases). The TCR originated in a man younger than 30 in good health. Some clones in this sample may be carry-over from other donors' samples. Sample: memory CD4+ T cells from PBMCs. Subset reported: CD45RA-negative fraction. The CDR3 spells CSVEAQGIVSTQYF. The CDR3 DNA reads TGCAGCGTTGAAGCACAGGGTATTGTGAGTACGCAGTATTTT.